This T cell receptor beta chain was captured by sequencing in a study of blood T cells in healthy people across ages (dated by TCRdb to the mid-2010s). With respect to the entire study: In model experiments, roughly one uniquely barcoded TCR beta cDNA molecule per two T cells was captured by template switching. The study measured age-related changes in TCR beta repertoire diversity using deep sequencing normalized with unique cDNA molecular identifiers. Four age groups were formed from the donors: young (average 16 years), middle-aged (around 41), aged (approximately 60) and long-lived (82). To avoid experimental bias, donors of different ages were spread randomly across the sequencing lanes. Two additional independent replicas of 1 million unique cDNA reads from the same blood draw were analyzed for two donors (one aged 18 to 29 and one aged 80 or older). The paper as a whole reports these results and caveats: There was a strong correlation between observed TCR beta diversity and the percentage of naive T cells measured by flow cytometry. Observed TCR beta diversity per million T cells fell roughly linearly with age, and a significant reduction was already apparent by age roughly 40. Estimates of total diversity based on one million sequenced T cells were considered lower bounds and underestimates. Because profiling used bulk unsorted PBMCs, naive and antigen-experienced compartments could not be compared conclusively. The long-lived group showed more naive CD4+ T cells, fewer expanded clones and increased TCR diversity than the aged group, suggesting age selection. Because the CMV infection status of the donors was unknown, age-related changes in expanded clonotypes may potentially have been confounded.

The donors were 40 or so Caucasian individuals from Russia, aged roughly 6 to 100 years, who were systemically healthy. About 9.1 milliliters of peripheral blood were collected from each donor into EDTA-treated Vacutainer tubes. Ficoll-Paque density-gradient centrifugation was used to isolate PBMCs, with at least 6.5 million obtained per sample. Total RNA, at least 6 micrograms per sample, was extracted from PBMCs with Trizol reagent. The percentages of naive CD45RAhigh/CD27high T cells were determined by flow cytometry on a PBMC aliquot from every donor. The CDR3 holds 15 amino acids from the cysteine to the phenylalanine. The CDR3 DNA has 45 bases and is translated from base 1. Trimming removed 4 bases from V and 3 bases from J; the gene matches leave 7 bases unexplained. The germline V gene yields SGHRS for CDR1 and YFSETQ for CDR2. In the case of this clonotype: The clone's antigen remains unknown. Base qualities are missing; no much larger clone stands one base away.

Library creation used 5' RACE. The sequencer listed for this sample is Illumina HiSeq 2500. A second roughly 6 to 12 cycle PCR used a sample-barcoded 5' primer and a J-beta primer mix. A template-switch 5' adaptor carrying 12 random nucleotides introduced a unique molecular identifier onto each TCR beta cDNA molecule. Each sample yielded at least 3 million CDR3-containing paired-end reads. All of the RNA was converted into first-strand cDNA using the Mint cDNA synthesis kit, with a TRBC-specific oligonucleotide serving as the primer. Following uracil-DNA glycosylase treatment, a first 18-cycle PCR with universal primers M1SS and BC2_uni_R was performed on all cDNA. Regarding the original processing steps: Normalization of each sample was performed by random selection of 1 million high-quality reads, each carrying a distinct molecular identifier. Reads sharing molecular identifiers were discarded rather than binned into consensus sequences. MiTCR, run with a Q25 quality threshold and the strictest error-elimination algorithm, handled CDR3 identification, clonotype clustering and error correction. A nonparametric unseen species model with Euler transformation was used to estimate a lower bound on total TCR beta diversity. The public reads were quality trimmed at Q25 with fastp and then assembled into clones with MiXCR by TCRdb, keeping productive beta chains. CDR3 protein duplicates are merged, each entry listing the most common genes and DNA. TCRdb's processing, not the study's, gives the V and J calls here. The table for this sample lists over a million distinct CDR3 sequences; under 45% of them were counted only once. The ten largest clones capture approximately 20% of the sample.

This TCR was sampled from a woman in her sixties in good health. The V and J segments used are TRBV5-1 and TRBJ2-1; 7 middle bases align to TRBD1. The sample was blood. The CDR3: CASSARDSLYNEQFF. Here is the DNA: TGCGCCAGCAGCGCCCGGGACAGCCTCTACAATGAGCAGTTCTTC.